These 7 T cell receptor beta chains were sequenced from one sample in a study of blood T cell repertoires in COVID-19 (dated by TCRdb to 2019 to 2021). Library generation was performed with the immunoSEQ multiplex PCR assay. TCRdb took this table from immuneACCESS and kept in-frame rearrangements with V and J called. Such tables lack part of the clones; where checked against another copy, unresolved V genes explain under half of the gap, and the rest is unexplained. This sample lists some 16,000 clones; around 94% were detected once. The ten largest clones add up to 5% to 7% of the sample. Material: peripheral blood. All receptors come from a human donor in a cohort sampled during active COVID-19.

The V gene is TRBV27, the J gene TRBJ2-1; tentative D call: TRBD2 (6 bases). The CDR3 covers 15 residues. Germline CDR1 is MNHEY and CDR2 is SMNVEV (reference sequence). V lost 2 bases and J 1 base, leaving 9 bases between the germline ends. The DNA for the CDR3 is TGTGCCAGCAGTTTAGTCGCGGGGTCCTACAATGAGCAGTTCTTC. It yields the protein CASSLVAGSYNEQFF.

This clone is a singleton in its sample. V is TRBV19 and J is TRBJ2-6, with 7 bases lining up with TRBD1. The CDR3 is made up of 14 amino acids. CDR1 is LNHDA, CDR2 SQIVND, per germline (reference sequence). With V trimmed by 7 bases and J by 2 bases, 2 bases remained unmatched. The CDR3 here is CASNDRAGANVLTF. The CDR3 nucleotides are TGTGCCAGTAACGACAGGGCTGGGGCCAACGTCCTGACTTTC.

The chain couples TRBV2 to TRBJ1-1; D gene unclear. Germline V gene lookup returns CDR1 SNHLY and CDR2 FYNNEI. V was shortened by 6 bases and J by 0 bases, with 11 bases between the two germline ends. This CDR3 has 14 residues. CDR3 in amino acids: CASSFRSLNTEAFF. The CDR3 region has the DNA TGTGCCAGCAGCTTCAGATCCTTGAACACTGAAGCTTTCTTT.

The rearrangement links TRBV7-9 to TRBJ1-1, with TRBD1 matching over 8 bases. From germline, CDR1 is SEHNR and CDR2 FQNEAQ (reference sequence). The CDR3 sequence is 11 residues long. The trim removed 5 bases at V and 8 bases at J, leaving 1 base unmatched. CDR3 loop: CASSRTGEAFF. The CDR3 DNA reads as TGTGCCAGCAGCAGGACAGGGGAAGCTTTCTTT.

The chain has TRBV20-1 and TRBJ1-4; D unclear. Germline V gene lookup returns CDR1 DFQATT and CDR2 SNEGSKA (reference sequence). The V gene lost 0 bases and the J gene lost 14 bases, with 7 bases spanning the gap. The CDR3 has 10 amino acids. The CDR3 nucleotides read TGCAGTGCTAGAGATGTCGGGCTGTTTTTT. Translated: CSARDVGLFF.

The CDR3 protein is CSVRTSGISNQPQHF. The CDR3 DNA reads as TGCAGCGTCCGGACGTCGGGGATAAGCAATCAGCCCCAGCATTTT. This chain uses TRBV29-1 with TRBJ1-5; D remains ambiguous. V lost 6 bases and J lost 1, with 16 bases in between. CDR3 length equals 15 residues. From germline, CDR1 is SQVTM and CDR2 ANQGSEA.

The chain joins TRBV19 to TRBJ2-3; possibly TRBD2 for D (5 bases). This CDR3 contains 14 residues. CDR1 is LNHDA, CDR2 SQIVND, per germline (reference sequence). V was pared by 3 bases and J by 3 bases, with 10 bases between. Here the CDR3 reads CASSIVLATDTQYF. Written as DNA, the CDR3 is TGTGCCAGTAGTATCGTGCTAGCAACAGATACGCAGTATTTT. Full variable domain (missing parts from reference TRBV19 and TRBJ2-3): DGGITQSPKYLFRKEGQNVTLSCEQNLNHDAMYWYRQDPGQGLRLIYYSQIVNDFQKGDIAEGYSVSREKKESFPLTVTSAQKNPTAFYLCASSIVLATDTQYFGPGTRLTVL.